This T cell receptor (beta chain) was obtained from a study of shared clonotypes between healthy human individuals. On the study more broadly: Each donor had three CD4 naive, three CD4 memory, two CD8 naive and one CD8 memory plate.

TCRdb's table, derived via immunoSEQ multiplex PCR, lists solely in-frame clones and lacks some. The table shows about 2.2 million clones, with just over 90% occurring only once. This clone occurred once. Its antigen remains unidentified. The junction does not match germline at one end; this may be a read error. Study-wide results and caveats: Non-shared clonotypes had lower generation probabilities than those shared by all four donors.

The CDR3 covers 11 residues. Germline values: CDR1 PRHDT, CDR2 FYEKMQ (reference sequence). It was CD45RO-negative cells, positively selected for CCR7, that made up naive CD8 cells, with terminally differentiated effector memory CD45RA+ cells excluded. Adult Caucasians living in Nashville, Tennessee made up all of the donors. This receptor was taken from a man younger than 35 in good health. Some clones in this sample may be carry-over from other donors' samples. J is TRBJ1-2 and V is TRBV13; 9 bases are a match to TRBD1. Source material: naive CD8+ T cells from PBMCs. The CDR3 loop is CASSTGQGSSF. The CDR3, as DNA: TGTGCCAGCAGCACCGGACAGGGGTCCTCCTTC.